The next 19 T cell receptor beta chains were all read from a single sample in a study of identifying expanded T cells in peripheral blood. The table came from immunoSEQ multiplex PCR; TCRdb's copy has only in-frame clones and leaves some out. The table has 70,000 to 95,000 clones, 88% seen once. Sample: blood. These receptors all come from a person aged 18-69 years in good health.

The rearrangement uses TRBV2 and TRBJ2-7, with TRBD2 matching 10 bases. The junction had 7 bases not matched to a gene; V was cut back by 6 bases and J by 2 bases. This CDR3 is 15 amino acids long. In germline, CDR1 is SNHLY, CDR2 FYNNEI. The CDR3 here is CASRGRTSGTYEQYF. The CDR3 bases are TGTGCCAGCAGGGGACGGACTAGCGGTACCTACGAGCAGTACTTC.

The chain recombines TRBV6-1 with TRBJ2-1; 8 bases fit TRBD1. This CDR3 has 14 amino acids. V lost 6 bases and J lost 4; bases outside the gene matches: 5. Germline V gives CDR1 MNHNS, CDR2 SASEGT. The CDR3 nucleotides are TGTGCCAGCAGACCGGGACAGGAATACAATGAGCAGTTCTTC. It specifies CASRPGQEYNEQFF.

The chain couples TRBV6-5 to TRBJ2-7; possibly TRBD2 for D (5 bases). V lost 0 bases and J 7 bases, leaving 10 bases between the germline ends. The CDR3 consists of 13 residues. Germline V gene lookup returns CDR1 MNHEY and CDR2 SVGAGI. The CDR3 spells CASSYSSTGEQYF. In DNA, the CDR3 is TGTGCCAGCAGTTACTCGTCAACGGGGGAGCAGTACTTC.

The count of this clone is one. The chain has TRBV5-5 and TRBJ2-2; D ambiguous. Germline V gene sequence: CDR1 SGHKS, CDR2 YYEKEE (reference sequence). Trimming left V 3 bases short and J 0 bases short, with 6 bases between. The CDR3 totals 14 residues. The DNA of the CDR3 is TGTGCCAGCAGCTCGCTTACGAACACCGGGGAGCTGTTTTTT. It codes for CASSSLTNTGELFF.

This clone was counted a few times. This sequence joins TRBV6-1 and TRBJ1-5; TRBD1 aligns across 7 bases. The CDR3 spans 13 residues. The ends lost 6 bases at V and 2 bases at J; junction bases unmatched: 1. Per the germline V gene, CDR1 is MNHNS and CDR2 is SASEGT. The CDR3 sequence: CASRTGRNQPQHF. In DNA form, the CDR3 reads TGTGCCAGCAGGACAGGGCGCAATCAGCCCCAGCATTTT.

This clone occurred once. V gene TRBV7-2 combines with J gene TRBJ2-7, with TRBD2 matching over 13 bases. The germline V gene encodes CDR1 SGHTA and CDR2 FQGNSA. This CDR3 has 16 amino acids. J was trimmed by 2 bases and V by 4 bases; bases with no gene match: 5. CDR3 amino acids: CASSSAGTSGTYEQYF. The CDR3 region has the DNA TGTGCCAGCAGCTCCGCCGGGACTAGCGGGACCTACGAGCAGTACTTC.

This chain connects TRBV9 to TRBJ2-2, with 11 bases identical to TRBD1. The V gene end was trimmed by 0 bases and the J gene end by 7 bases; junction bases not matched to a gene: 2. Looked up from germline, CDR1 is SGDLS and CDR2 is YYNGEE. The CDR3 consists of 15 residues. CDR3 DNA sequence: TGTGCCAGCAGCGTAGAGGGACAGGGGGGCGGGGAGCTGTTTTTT. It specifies CASSVEGQGGGELFF.

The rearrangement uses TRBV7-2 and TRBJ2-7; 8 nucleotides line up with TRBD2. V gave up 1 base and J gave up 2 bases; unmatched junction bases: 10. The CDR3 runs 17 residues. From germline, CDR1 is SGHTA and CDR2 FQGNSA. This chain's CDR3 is CASSLGPSGLLTYEQYF. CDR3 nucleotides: TGTGCCAGCAGCTTAGGCCCTAGCGGGCTTTTGACCTACGAGCAGTACTTC.

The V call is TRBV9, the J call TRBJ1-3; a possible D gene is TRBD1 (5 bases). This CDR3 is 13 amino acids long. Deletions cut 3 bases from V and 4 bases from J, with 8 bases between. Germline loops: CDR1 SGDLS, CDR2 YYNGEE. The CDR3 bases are TGTGCCAGCAGCGAATGGGGGGGAAACACCATATATTTT. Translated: CASSEWGGNTIYF.

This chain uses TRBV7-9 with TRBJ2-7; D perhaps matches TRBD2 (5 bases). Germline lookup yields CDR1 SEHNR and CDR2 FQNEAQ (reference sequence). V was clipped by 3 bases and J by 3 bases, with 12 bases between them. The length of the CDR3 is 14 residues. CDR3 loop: CASSLPEAIYEQYF. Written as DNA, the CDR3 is TGTGCCAGCAGCTTGCCGGAGGCAATCTACGAGCAGTACTTC.

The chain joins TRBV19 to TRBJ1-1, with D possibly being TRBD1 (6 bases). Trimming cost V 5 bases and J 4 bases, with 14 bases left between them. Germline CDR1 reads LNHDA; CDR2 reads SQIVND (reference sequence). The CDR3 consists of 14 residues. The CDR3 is CASSPEGGFTEAFF. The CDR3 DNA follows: TGTGCCAGTAGTCCAGAGGGGGGATTCACTGAAGCTTTCTTT.

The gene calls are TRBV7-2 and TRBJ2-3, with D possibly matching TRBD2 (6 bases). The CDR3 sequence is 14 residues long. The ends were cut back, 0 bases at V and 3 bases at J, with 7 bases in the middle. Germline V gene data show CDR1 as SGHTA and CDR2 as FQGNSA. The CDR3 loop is CASSLAGGTDTQYF. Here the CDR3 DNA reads TGTGCCAGCAGCTTAGCGGGGGGTACAGATACGCAGTATTTT.

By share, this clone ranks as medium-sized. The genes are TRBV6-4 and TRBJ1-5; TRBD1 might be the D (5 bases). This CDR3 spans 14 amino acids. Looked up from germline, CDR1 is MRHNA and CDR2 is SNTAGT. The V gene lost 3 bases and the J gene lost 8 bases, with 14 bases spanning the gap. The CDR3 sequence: CASSEGPGGKPQHF. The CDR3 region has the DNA TGTGCCAGCAGTGAGGGACCAGGAGGGAAGCCCCAGCATTTT.

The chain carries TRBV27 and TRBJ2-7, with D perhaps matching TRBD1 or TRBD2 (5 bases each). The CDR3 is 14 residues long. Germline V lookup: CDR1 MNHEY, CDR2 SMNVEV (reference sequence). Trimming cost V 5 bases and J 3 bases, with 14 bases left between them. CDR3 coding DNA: TGTGCCAGCAGTCCCCCCACGGGGCTCTACGAGCAGTACTTC. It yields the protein CASSPPTGLYEQYF.

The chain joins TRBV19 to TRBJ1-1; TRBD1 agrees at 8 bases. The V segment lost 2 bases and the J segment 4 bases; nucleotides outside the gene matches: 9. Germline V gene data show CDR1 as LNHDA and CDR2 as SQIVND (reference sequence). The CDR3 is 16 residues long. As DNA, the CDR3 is TGTGCCAGTAGTATAACTTTGGGGCAGGGGGCCACTGAAGCTTTCTTT. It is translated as CASSITLGQGATEAFF.

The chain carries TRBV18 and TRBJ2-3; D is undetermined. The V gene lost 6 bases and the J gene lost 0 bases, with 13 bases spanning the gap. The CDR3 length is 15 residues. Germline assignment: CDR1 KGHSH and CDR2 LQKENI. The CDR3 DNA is TGTGCCAGCTCCTACGGGCAGAGTAGCACAGATACGCAGTATTTT. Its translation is CASSYGQSSTDTQYF.

This CDR3 reads CASSPGQGGNQPQHF. CDR3 nucleotides: TGTGCCAGCAGCCCGGGACAGGGAGGCAATCAGCCCCAGCATTTT. The chain recombines TRBV5-5 with TRBJ1-5, with TRBD1 matching over 9 bases. The CDR3 has 15 residues. The V gene's germline CDR1 is SGHKS and CDR2 YYEKEE (reference sequence). Unmatched junction bases numbered 4, after V lost 4 bases and J lost 2 bases.

CDR3 sequence (DNA): TGTGCCAGAAGCCCCGGGGTCAACACTGAAGCTTTCTTT. This sequence encodes CARSPGVNTEAFF. V usage is TRBV6-6 and J usage is TRBJ1-1; D unresolved. Germline lookup yields CDR1 MNHNY and CDR2 SVGAGI (reference sequence). Trimming took 9 bases from V and 2 from J, leaving 13 bases between them. This CDR3 region has 13 residues.

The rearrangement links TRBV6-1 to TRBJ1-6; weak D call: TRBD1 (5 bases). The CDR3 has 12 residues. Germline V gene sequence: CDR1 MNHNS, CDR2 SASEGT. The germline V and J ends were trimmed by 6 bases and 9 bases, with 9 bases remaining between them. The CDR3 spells CASSQGFSPLHF. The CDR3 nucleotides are TGTGCCAGCAGCCAGGGATTTTCACCCCTCCACTTT.